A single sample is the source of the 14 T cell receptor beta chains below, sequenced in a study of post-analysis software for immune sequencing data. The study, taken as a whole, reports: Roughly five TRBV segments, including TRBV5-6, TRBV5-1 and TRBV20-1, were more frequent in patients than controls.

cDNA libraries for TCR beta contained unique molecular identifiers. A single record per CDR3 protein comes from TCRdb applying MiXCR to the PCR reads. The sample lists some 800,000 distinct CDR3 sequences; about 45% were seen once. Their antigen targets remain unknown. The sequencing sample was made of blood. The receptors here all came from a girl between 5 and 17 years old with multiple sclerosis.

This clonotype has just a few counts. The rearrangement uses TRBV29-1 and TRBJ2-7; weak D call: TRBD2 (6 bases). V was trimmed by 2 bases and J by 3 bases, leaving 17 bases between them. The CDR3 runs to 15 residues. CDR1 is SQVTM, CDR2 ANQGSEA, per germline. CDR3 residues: CSVESGQERNYEQYF. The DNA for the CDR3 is TGCAGCGTTGAAAGCGGGCAGGAAAGAAACTACGAGCAGTACTTC.

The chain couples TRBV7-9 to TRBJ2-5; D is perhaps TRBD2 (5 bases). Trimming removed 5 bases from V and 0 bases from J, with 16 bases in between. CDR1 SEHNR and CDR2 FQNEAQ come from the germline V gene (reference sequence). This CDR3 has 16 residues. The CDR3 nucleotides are TGTGCCAGCAGCGCCCCTCGGGGAGCGGACCAAGAGACCCAGTACTTC. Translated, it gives CASSAPRGADQETQYF. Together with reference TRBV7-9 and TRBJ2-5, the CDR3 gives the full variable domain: DTGVSQNPRHKITKRGQNVTFRCDPISEHNRLYWYRQTLGQGPEFLTYFQNEAQLEKSRLLSDRFSAERPKGSFSTLEIQRTEQGDSAMYLCASSAPRGADQETQYFGPGTRLLVL.

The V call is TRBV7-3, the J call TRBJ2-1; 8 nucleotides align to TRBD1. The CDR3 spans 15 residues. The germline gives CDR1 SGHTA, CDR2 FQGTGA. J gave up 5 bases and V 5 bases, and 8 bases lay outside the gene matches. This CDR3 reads CASSLDRGHHNEQFF. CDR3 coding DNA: TGTGCCAGCAGCCTAGACAGGGGTCATCACAATGAGCAGTTCTTC.

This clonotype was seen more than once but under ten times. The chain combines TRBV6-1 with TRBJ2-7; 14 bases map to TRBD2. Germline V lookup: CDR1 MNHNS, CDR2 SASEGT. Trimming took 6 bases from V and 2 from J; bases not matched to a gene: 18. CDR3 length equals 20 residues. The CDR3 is CASSRRAIGLAGGGAYEQYF. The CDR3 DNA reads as TGTGCCAGCAGCCGTAGAGCTATTGGACTAGCGGGAGGAGGGGCCTACGAGCAGTACTTC.

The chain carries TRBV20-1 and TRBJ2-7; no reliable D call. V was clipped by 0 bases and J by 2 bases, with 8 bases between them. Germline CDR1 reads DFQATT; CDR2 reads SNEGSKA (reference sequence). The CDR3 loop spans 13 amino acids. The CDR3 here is CSAREGPAYEQYF. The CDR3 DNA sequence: TGCAGTGCTAGAGAAGGCCCAGCCTACGAGCAGTACTTC.

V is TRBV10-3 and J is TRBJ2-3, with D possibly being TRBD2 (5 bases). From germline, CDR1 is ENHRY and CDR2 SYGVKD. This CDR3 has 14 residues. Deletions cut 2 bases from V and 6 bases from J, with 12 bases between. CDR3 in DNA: TGTGCCATCAGTGAGGCCGAACTAGGGGATACGCAGTATTTT. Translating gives CAISEAELGDTQYF.

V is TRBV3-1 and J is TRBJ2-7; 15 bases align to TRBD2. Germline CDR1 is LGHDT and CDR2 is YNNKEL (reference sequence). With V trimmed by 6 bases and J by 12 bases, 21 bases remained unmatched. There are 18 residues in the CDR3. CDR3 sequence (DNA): TGTGCCAGCAGTCTAAGGACTAGCGGGAGGGGGATACGAGAGACCCCGTACTTC. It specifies CASSLRTSGRGIRETPYF.

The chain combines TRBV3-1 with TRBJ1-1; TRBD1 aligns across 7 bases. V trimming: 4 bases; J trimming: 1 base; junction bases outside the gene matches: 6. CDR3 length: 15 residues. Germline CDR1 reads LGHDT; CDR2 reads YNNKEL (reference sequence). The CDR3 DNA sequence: TGTGCCAGCAGCCTACAGGGGAGGGGGAACACTGAAGCTTTCTTT. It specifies CASSLQGRGNTEAFF.

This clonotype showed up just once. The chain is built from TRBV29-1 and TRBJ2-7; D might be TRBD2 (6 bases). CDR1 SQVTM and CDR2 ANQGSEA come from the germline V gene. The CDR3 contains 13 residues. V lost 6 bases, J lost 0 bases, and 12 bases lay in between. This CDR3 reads CSVDSGASYEQYF. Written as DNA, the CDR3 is TGCAGCGTGGATAGCGGAGCCTCCTACGAGCAGTACTTC.

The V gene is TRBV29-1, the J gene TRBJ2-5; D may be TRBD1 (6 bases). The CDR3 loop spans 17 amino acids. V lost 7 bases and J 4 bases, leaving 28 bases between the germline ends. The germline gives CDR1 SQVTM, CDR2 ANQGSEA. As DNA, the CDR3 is TGCAGCGGGCAGGGCGAGATAGGGGGAGATTGGGCAGAGACCCAGTACTTC. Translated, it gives CSGQGEIGGDWAETQYF.

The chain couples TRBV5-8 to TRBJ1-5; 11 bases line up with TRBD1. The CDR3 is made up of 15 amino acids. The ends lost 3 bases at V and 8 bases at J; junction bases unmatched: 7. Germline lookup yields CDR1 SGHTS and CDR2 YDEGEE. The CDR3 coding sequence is TGTGCCAGCAGCTGGGGACAGGGGGATCGGGAGCCCCAGCATTTT. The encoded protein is CASSWGQGDREPQHF.

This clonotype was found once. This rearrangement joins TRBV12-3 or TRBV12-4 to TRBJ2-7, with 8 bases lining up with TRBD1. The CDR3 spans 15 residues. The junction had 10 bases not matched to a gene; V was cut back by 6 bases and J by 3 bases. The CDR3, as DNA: TGTGCCAGCAGCCTAACAGGGGGGAAGGGCTACGAGCAGTACTTC. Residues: CASSLTGGKGYEQYF.

The CDR3 DNA follows: TGTGCCAGCAGCGTAGGAGGGCGGGAGGGCCCCTACAATGAGCAGTTCTTC. Protein sequence: CASSVGGREGPYNEQFF. The genes are TRBV9 and TRBJ2-1, with TRBD2 matching 9 bases. Trimming took 0 bases from V and 2 from J; bases not matched to a gene: 6. CDR1 and CDR2 from the germline V gene are SGDLS and YYNGEE. The CDR3 sequence is 17 residues long.

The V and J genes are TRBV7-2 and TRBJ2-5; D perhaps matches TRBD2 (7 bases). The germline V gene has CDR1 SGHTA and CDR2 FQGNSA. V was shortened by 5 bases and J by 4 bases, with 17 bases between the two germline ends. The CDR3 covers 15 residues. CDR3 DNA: TGTGCCAGCAGCATCTACGGGGGGCAGATAGAGACCCAGTACTTC. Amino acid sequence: CASSIYGGQIETQYF.